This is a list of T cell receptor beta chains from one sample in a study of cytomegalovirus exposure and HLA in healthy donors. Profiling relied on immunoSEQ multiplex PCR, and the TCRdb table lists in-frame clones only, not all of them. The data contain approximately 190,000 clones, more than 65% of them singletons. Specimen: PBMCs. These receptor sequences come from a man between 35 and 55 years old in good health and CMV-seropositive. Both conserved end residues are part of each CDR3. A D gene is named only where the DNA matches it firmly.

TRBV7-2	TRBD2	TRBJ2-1	CASTPRGGRAEKFF
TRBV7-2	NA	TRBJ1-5	CASSLQNQPQHF
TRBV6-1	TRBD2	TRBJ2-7	CASRRTWEGSYEQYF
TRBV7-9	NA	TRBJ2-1	CASTPAGQAFYNEQFF
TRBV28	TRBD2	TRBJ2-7	CASSWTGAGGDYEQYF
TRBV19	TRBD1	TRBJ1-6	CASTPGPGQADNSPLHF
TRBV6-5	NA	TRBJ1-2	CASHSNYGYTF
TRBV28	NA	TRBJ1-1	CASSFGAGNTEAFF
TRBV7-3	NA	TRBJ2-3	CASSQRATDTQYF
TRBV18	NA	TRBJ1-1	CASSWAQGTEAFF
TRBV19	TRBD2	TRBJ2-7	CASSISGTSAVYEQYF
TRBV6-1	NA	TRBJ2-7	CASSEWLNYEQYF
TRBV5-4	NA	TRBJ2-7	CASSSDYVKTYEQYF
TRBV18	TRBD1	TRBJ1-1	CASSPRQGEAFF
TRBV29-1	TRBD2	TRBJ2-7	CSATRTSGSYEQYF
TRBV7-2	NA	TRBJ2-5	CASSPLSGGYETQYF
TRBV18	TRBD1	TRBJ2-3	CASSRDSPNLGTDTQYF
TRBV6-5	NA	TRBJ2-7	CASSYHRDGEQYF
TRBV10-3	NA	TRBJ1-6	CAISESSPSSYNSPLHF
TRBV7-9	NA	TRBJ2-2	CASGFGGELFF
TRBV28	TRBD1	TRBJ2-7	CASWEQGENRYF
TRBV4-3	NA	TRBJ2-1	CASSQDPGPGSEQFF
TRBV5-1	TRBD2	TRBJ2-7	CASRGGTSGSYEQYF
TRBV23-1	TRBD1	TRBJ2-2	CASLRQGRRFDTGELFF
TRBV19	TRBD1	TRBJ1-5	CASSTQGAGGNQPQHF
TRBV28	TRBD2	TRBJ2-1	CASSLQTSGSKFF
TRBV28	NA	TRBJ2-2	CASRPRAVSLTGELFF
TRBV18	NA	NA	CASSQDSYEQYF
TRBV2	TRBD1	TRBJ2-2	CASRRGGTGGTGELFF
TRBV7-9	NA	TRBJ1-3	CASSWGGFYSGNTIYF
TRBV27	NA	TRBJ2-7	CASSYNRRYEQYF
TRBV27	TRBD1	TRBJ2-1	CASRTGNFYEQFF
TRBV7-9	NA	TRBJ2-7	CASSYPLAGFDEQYF
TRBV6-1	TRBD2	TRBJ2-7	CASSDGLGPYEQYF
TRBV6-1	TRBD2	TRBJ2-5	CASRLLAGSQETQYF
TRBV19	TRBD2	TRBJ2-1	CASSTSRTSGLSEQFF
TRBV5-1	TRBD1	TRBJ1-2	CASSTDRDFNYGYTF
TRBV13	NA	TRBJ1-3	CASSLGLQGHSGNTIYF
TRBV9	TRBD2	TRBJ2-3	CASSVAPAGATDTQYF
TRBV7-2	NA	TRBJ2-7	CASSPSGAGYEQYF
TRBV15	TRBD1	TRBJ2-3	CATSRSRDRSTDTQYF
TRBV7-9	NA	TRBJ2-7	CASSLAVGGYEQYF
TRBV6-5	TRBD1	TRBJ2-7	CASSSGQGVHEQYF
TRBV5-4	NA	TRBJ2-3	CASSLDSIPPTDTQYF
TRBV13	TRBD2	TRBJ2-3	CASSASGTSFSDTQYF
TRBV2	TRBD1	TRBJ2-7	CASRGDSSYEQYF
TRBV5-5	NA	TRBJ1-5	CASSLASRTVNQPQHF
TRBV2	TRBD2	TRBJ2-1	CASSATSGGGPPYNEQFF
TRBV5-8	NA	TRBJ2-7	CASSQITYEQYF
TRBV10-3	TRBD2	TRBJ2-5	CAIHGGRKGETQYF
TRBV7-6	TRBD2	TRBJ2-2	CASRTGGPWDTGELFF
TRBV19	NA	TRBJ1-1	CASSIAPGSGTEAFF
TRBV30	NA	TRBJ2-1	CAWRVTGSSYNEQFF
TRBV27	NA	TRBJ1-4	CASSLLGGVKEKLFF